Listed here is a single T cell receptor (beta chain). Its target antigen remains unknown. No much larger clone exists at a distance of one base, and base qualities are not known. Receptor libraries were prepared by the immunoSEQ multiplex PCR assay. Imported from immuneACCESS, the table was reduced by TCRdb to in-frame sequences with V and J called. These copies leave out some clones; in studies compared against another copy, an unresolved V gene accounts for under half, and the cause of the remainder is not known. The sample data list 100,000 to 150,000 clones, and over 75% of these were observed just once. 2.5% of the sample is in the top ten clones. The data stem from a study of control samples from healthy donors and cancer patients (dated by TCRdb to 2018 to 2020). Reading the germline V gene gives CDR1 SGHRS and CDR2 YFSETQ. Trimming leaves V shorter by 4 bases and J shorter by 2 bases, with the junction holding 2 bases beyond the gene matches. Spanning cysteine to phenylalanine, the CDR3 consists of 14 amino acids. CDR3 DNA only is kept here, 42 bases in frame from base 1.

Recombination connected TRBV5-1 to TRBJ2-3; 9 bases in between match TRBD2. This clonotype was obtained from a middle-aged man in good health. The sequenced material came from blood. The CDR3 protein is CASSPGLATDTQYF. The sequenced DNA is TGCGCCAGCAGCCCGGGACTAGCCACAGATACGCAGTATTTT.